This T cell receptor beta chain was found in a study of Graves' ophthalmopathy and Graves' hyperthyroidism. Study-wide points: A model of 13 signatures distinguished ophthalmopathy from stable hyperthyroidism at around 90% sensitivity and 81.08% specificity. Blood also carried most expanded thyroid clonotypes exceeding 0.001 frequency.

From RNA, the CDR3 regions of TCR beta chains were amplified and sequenced. The workflow started with a first-round RT-PCR run with HTBI primers and then moved on to a second-round multiplex PCR. TCRdb passed the multiplex PCR reads through MiXCR, listing each CDR3 protein once. Of some 1.1 million distinct CDR3 sequences listed, 35% to 45% are singletons. This clonotype has at least ten counts. The antigen remains undetermined. Germline assignment: CDR1 SGHVS and CDR2 FNYEAQ. There are 15 residues in the CDR3. The V end was cut by 2 bases, the J end by 6 bases, with 17 bases between. This TCR came from an adult man with Graves' hyperthyroidism. Material for sequencing was peripheral blood or thyroid tissue (not recorded which). The chain joins TRBV7-6 to TRBJ2-7; tentative D call: TRBD2 (5 bases). The CDR3 loop is CASSLSNVRSVEQYF. CDR3 nucleotide sequence: TGTGCCAGCAGCTTATCTAACGTCCGTAGCGTCGAGCAGTACTTC.